The 15 T cell receptor beta chains below all came from one sample that was sequenced in a study of tumor-infiltrating lymphocytes in primary liver carcinoma. Co-extraction yielded RNA and DNA from roughly 20-30 mg of unsorted bulk tissue. Priming with a constant-region primer yielded TCR beta cDNA from about 540 ng total RNA. A slightly modified ARM-PCR protocol with three nested multiplex PCR rounds produced these TCR beta libraries. Use of TRBV1-TRBV30 forward primers with a C-beta reverse primer characterized the first two PCR rounds, which lasted around 9 cycles each. Each CDR3 protein gets one entry after TCRdb re-called the multiplex PCR reads with MiXCR. The table shows 50,000 to 60,000 distinct CDR3 sequences, with around 77% occurring only once. Sequenced material: liver tumor tissue from sampling region 5. Documented subset: tumor region T5, tumor centre. These receptors all stem from a man aged 40-50 years with primary liver carcinoma and hepatitis B virus infection.

Worth noting for this clonotype: A read error may account for a junction end that differs from germline. The chain carries TRBV5-4 and TRBJ2-7; D is tentatively TRBD1 or TRBD2 (5 bases each). The germline CDR1 and CDR2 sequences are SGHNT and YYREEE (reference sequence). The CDR3 extends over 15 amino acids. In DNA form, the CDR3 reads TGTGCCAGCAGCTTGACGGGGCAGGATCTCTACGAGCGGTACTTC. Translation: CASSLTGQDLYERYF.

On this clonotype itself: This may stem from a read error, because a much larger clone lies one nucleotide away. The chain uses TRBV28 and TRBJ2-1; TRBD1 is a possible D gene (6 bases). Germline V gives CDR1 MDHEN, CDR2 SYDVKM. The CDR3 contains 14 residues. The chain's CDR3 is CAGSLGGFDNEQFF. In DNA, the CDR3 is TGTGCCGGCAGTTTAGGGGGTTTCGACAATGAGCAGTTCTTC.

V usage is TRBV4-1 and J usage is TRBJ1-1; D is perhaps TRBD1 (6 bases). Trimming stripped 4 bases from V and 7 bases from J, with 19 bases between. The CDR3 is 15 residues long. Germline-derived CDR1 and CDR2 are MGHRA and YSYEKL. Here the CDR3 DNA reads TGCGCCAGCAGCCGATCAGGGGAGGGACATATTGAAGCTTTCTTT. Its translation is CASSRSGEGHIEAFF.

Comments on this clonotype: The junction departs from germline at one end; a sequencing error may be responsible. The rearrangement links TRBV5-8 to TRBJ2-7, with a weak D call TRBD2 (7 bases). Germline V CDR1 and CDR2: SGHTS, YDEGEE. CDR3 length: 16 amino acids. The CDR3 loop is CVSSQGTLALSYEQYF. The CDR3 nucleotides are TGTGTCAGCAGCCAAGGGACACTAGCGCTCTCCTACGAGCAGTACTTC.

V gene TRBV12-3 or TRBV12-4 combines with J gene TRBJ2-1; 11 nucleotides line up with TRBD2. Germline trimming cut 5 bases from V and 11 bases from J; bases unmatched to any gene: 14. CDR3 size: 16 residues. Here the CDR3 reads CASSIRTSGQGSKQFF. The CDR3 DNA reads TGTGCCAGCAGTATTAGGACTAGCGGGCAGGGGAGTAAGCAGTTCTTC.

The V and J genes are TRBV6-1 and TRBJ2-7; no reliable D call. V was shortened by 3 bases and J by 13 bases, with 19 bases between the two germline ends. CDR1 MNHNS and CDR2 SASEGT come from the germline V gene. The CDR3 runs to 13 residues. CDR3 nucleotide sequence: TGTGCCAGCAGTGATACTTACGACCTCTGGCAATACTTC. Translation: CASSDTYDLWQYF.

Note on this clonotype: Germline and junction disagree at one end, which may indicate a read error. This chain links TRBV6-2 or TRBV6-3 with TRBJ1-1, with 7 bases that match TRBD1. From germline, CDR1 is MNHEY and CDR2 SVGEGT. This CDR3 comprises 12 residues. For the CDR3, the DNA is TGCGCCAGCAGGGGGAGGGGGGGTGAAGCCTCCTTT. Amino acids: CASRGRGGEASF.

The rearrangement links TRBV4-1 to TRBJ2-2, with a weak D call TRBD1 (6 bases). V lost 4 bases, J lost 16 bases, and 31 bases lay in between. Germline values: CDR1 MGHRA, CDR2 YSYEKL. The CDR3 spans 17 residues. The CDR3 nucleotides are TGCGCCAGCAGCCGATCCGGCCGGGACAAGAACACCGGGGAGAAGTTTTTT. Its protein product is CASSRSGRDKNTGEKFF.

The chain joins TRBV29-1 to TRBJ2-1; no definite D call. This CDR3 is 10 amino acids long. In germline, CDR1 is SQVTM, CDR2 ANQGSEA. V was clipped by 7 bases and J by 11 bases, with 12 bases between them. The CDR3 nucleotides are TGCAGCGCACGACGTAGTAAGCAGTTCTTC. Encoded protein: CSARRSKQFF.

As regards this clonotype: The junction does not match germline at one end; this may be a read error. The CDR3 coding sequence is TGTGCCAGCAGTATGCCGAGGGAGAGTACAGATACGCAGTACTTT. Its translation is CASSMPRESTDTQYF. The V call is TRBV11-1, the J call TRBJ2-3, with D perhaps TRBD2 (5 bases). Germline CDR1 and CDR2: SGHAT and FQDESV (reference sequence). There are 15 residues in the CDR3.

On this clonotype itself: One end of the junction fails to match germline, which may point to a read error. The CDR3 sequence is CASSYNLANSYNEQFF. Written as DNA, the CDR3 is TGTGCCAGTAGTTATAATCTAGCGAACTCCTACAATGAGCAGTTCTTC. V is TRBV6-5 and J is TRBJ2-1; the D gene is possibly TRBD2 (6 bases). In germline, CDR1 is MNHEY, CDR2 SVGAGI. The CDR3 contains 16 residues.

Points on this clonotype: At one end the junction does not follow the germline gene, possibly because of a read error. The CDR3 bases are TGCAGTGTTGATGGAGGGGACACAGTGAACACTGAAGCTTTCTTT. This sequence encodes CSVDGGDTVNTEAFF. V gene TRBV29-1 combines with J gene TRBJ1-1; D is possibly TRBD1 (6 bases). The germline V gene has CDR1 SQVTM and CDR2 ANQGSEA. The CDR3 loop spans 15 amino acids.

This clonotype was seen once. Germline and junction disagree at one end, which may indicate a read error. The rearrangement uses TRBV12-3 or TRBV12-4 and TRBJ2-3; TRBD1 agrees at 10 bases. There are 16 residues in the CDR3. The CDR3 coding sequence is TGTGCCAGCAGCCTCGGACAGGGGGGAGGCACAGATACGCGGTATTTT. Residues: CASSLGQGGGTDTRYF.

Points on this clonotype: A junction end diverges from the germline sequence, so it may reflect a read error. This chain joins TRBV28 and TRBJ2-3; D is uncertain. Germline assignment: CDR1 MDHEN and CDR2 SYDVKM. This CDR3 is built from 13 residues. The CDR3 DNA is TGTGCCAGCTACTCACGTTACTCAGATATGCAGTATTTT. As protein: CASYSRYSDMQYF.

Remarks on this clonotype: A read error may produce the germline difference seen at one junction end. This sequence joins TRBV11-1 and TRBJ2-6; D may be TRBD1 or TRBD2 (5 bases each). Germline lookup yields CDR1 SGHAT and CDR2 FQDESV (reference sequence). The CDR3 length is 16 residues. The CDR3 protein is CTSSHPRPSGANVLIF. The CDR3 bases are TGTACCAGCAGCCACCCGAGGCCCTCCGGGGCCAACGTCCTGATTTTC.